The entry below describes one T cell receptor beta chain. The antigen remains undetermined. These data belong to a study of T cell responses to AZD1222 COVID-19 vaccine. Study-wide points: The number of AZD1222 recipients seropositive at baseline was only 6 or 7. Reportedly, nearly half the spike-specific TCRs target unmutated variant regions.

Method: immunoSEQ multiplex PCR; TCRdb's copy keeps in-frame clones and lacks some. The sample has tens of thousands of clones, 82% seen once. CDR1 and CDR2 (germline): SGDLS, YYNGEE. Trimming left V 3 bases short and J 4 bases short, with 10 bases between. The CDR3 loop spans 13 amino acids. This clonotype was obtained from an adult in good health. Source: peripheral blood, taken on day 0 of AZD1222 vaccination. The chain combines TRBV9 with TRBJ1-2; D ambiguous. The CDR3 spells CASSADGSYGYTF. CDR3 in DNA: TGTGCCAGCAGCGCGGACGGATCCTATGGCTACACCTTC.